This TCR beta chain was retrieved from a study of cytomegalovirus exposure and HLA in healthy donors. With 5 bases clipped from V and 8 bases from J, the junction kept 13 bases outside the gene matches. The CDR3 length is 17 residues. CDR1 is MDHEN, CDR2 SYDVKM, per germline. Primers for the PCR totalled 60 Vbeta and 13 Jbeta. The data were produced by immunoSEQ multiplex PCR, yet TCRdb's version contains in-frame clones alone and is incomplete. This table holds about 160,000 clones, roughly four fifths found once. Input material: PBMCs. The chain couples TRBV28 to TRBJ2-1; 12 bases are a match to TRBD2. The source of this sequence is a man aged 50 or older in good health and CMV-seropositive. The chain's CDR3 is CASSASILAGGPHEQFF. CDR3 coding DNA: TGTGCCAGCAGTGCCTCAATTCTAGCGGGAGGGCCTCATGAGCAGTTCTTC.